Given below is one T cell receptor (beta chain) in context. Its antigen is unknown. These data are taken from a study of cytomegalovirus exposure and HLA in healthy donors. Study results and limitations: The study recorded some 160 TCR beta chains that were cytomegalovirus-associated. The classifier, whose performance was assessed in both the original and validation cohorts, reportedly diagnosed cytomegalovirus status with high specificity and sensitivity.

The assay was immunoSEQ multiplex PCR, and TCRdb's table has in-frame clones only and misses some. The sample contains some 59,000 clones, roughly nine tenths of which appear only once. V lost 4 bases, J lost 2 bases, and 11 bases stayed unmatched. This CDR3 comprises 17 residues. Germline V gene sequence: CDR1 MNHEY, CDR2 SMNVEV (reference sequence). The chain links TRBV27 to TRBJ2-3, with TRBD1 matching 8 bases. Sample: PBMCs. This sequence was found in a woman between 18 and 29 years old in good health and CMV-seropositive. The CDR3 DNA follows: TGTGCCAGCAGTTCACGACGTGACAGGGGTGCCACAGATACGCAGTATTTT. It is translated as CASSSRRDRGATDTQYF.